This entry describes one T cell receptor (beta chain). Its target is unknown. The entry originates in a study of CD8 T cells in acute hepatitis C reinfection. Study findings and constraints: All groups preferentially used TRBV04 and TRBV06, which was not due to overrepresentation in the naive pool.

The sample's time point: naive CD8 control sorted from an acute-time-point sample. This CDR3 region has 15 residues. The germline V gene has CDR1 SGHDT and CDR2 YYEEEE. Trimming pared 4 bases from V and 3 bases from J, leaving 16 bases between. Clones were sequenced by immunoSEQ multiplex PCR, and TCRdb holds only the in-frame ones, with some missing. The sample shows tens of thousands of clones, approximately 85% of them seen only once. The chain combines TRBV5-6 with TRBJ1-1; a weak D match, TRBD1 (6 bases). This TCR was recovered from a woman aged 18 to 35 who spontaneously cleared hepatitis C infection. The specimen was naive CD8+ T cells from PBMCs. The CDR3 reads CASSVRWGRDTEAFF. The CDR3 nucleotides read TGTGCCAGCAGCGTTCGCTGGGGGCGAGACACTGAAGCTTTCTTT.